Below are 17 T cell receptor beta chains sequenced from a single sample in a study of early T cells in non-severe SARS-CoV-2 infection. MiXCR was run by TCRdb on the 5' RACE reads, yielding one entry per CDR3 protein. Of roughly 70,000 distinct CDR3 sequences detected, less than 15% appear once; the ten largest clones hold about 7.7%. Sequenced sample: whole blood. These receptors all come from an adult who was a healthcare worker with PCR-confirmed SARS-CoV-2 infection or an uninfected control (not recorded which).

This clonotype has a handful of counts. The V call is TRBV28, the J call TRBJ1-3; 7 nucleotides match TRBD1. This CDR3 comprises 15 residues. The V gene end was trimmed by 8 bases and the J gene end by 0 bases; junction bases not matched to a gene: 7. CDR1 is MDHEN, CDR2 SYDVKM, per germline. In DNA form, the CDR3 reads TGTGCCAGCTTTCCGACAGGGAACTCTGGAAACACCATATATTTT. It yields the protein CASFPTGNSGNTIYF.

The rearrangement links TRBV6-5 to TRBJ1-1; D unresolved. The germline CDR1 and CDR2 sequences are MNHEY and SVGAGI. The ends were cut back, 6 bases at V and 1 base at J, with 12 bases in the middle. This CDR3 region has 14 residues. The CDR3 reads CASSPSEGNTEAFF. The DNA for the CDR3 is TGTGCCAGCAGCCCTTCTGAAGGGAACACTGAAGCTTTCTTT.

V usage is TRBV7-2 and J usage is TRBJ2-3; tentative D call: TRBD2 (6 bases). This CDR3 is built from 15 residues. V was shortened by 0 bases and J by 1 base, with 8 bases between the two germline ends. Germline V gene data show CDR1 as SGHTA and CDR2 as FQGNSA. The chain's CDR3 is CASSLAERGTDTQYF. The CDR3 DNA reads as TGTGCCAGCAGCTTAGCAGAGCGGGGCACAGATACGCAGTATTTT.

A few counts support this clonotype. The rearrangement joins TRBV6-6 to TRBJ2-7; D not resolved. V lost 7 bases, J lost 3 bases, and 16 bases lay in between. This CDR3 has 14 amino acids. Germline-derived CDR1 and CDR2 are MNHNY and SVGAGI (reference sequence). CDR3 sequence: CASTDPGWNYEQYF. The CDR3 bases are TGTGCCAGCACCGACCCCGGATGGAACTACGAGCAGTACTTC.

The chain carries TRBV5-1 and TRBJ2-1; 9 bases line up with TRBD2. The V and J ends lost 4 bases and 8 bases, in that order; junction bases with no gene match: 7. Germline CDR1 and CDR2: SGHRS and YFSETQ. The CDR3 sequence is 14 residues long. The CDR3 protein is CASSPVAGVYEQFF. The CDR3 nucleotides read TGCGCCAGCAGCCCAGTAGCGGGAGTGTATGAGCAGTTCTTC.

CDR3 bases: TGCAGTGCTAGAGACGGGAGGTGGGACGAGCAGTACTTC. This translates into CSARDGRWDEQYF. This chain links TRBV20-1 with TRBJ2-7; 7 nucleotides match TRBD2. Germline V gene data show CDR1 as DFQATT and CDR2 as SNEGSKA (reference sequence). The CDR3 loop spans 13 amino acids. V shed 0 bases, J shed 5 bases, and the junction held 4 bases outside the gene matches.

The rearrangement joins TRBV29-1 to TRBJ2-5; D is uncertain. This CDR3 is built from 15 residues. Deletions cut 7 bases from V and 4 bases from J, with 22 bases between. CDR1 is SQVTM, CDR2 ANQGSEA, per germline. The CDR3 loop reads CSASAGSSARETQYF. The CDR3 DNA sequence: TGCAGCGCCTCCGCCGGTTCAAGCGCCCGAGAGACCCAGTACTTC.

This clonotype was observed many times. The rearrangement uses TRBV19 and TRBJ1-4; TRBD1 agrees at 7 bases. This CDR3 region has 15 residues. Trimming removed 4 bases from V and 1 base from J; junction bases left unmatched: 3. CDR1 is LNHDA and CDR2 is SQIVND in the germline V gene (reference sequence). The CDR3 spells CASSRGQQTNEKLFF. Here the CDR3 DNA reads TGTGCCAGTAGTAGGGGACAGCAAACTAATGAAAAACTGTTTTTT.

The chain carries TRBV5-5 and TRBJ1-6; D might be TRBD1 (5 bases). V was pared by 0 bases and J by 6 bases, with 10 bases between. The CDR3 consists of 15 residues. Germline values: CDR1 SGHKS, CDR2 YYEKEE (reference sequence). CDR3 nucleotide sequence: TGTGCCAGCAGCTTGGATGGGGCCGCTAATTCACCCCTCCACTTT. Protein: CASSLDGAANSPLHF.

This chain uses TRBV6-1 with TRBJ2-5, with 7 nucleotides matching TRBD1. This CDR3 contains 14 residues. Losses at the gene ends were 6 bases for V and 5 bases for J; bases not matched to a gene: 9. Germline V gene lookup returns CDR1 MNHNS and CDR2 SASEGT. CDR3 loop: CASRETGRGETQYF. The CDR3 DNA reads TGTGCCAGCAGGGAGACGGGCAGGGGGGAGACCCAGTACTTC.

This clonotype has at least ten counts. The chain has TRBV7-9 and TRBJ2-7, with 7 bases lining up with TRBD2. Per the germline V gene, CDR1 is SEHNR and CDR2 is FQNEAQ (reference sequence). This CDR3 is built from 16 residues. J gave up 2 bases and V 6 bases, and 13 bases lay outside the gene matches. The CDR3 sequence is CASRQSGTTRAYEQYF. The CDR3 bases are TGTGCCAGCAGACAATCCGGGACTACTCGAGCCTACGAGCAGTACTTC.

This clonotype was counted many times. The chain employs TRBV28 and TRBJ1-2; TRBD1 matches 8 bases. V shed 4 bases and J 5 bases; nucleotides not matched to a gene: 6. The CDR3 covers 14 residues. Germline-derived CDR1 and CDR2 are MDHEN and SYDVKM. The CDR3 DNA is TGTGCCAGCAGTTCCGGACAGGGCTTATATGGCTACACCTTC. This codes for CASSSGQGLYGYTF.

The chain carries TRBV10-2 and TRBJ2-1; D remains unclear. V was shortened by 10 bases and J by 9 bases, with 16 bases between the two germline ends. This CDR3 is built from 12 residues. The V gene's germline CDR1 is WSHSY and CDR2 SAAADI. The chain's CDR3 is CATRPGIGEQFF. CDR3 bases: TGCGCCACCCGCCCCGGTATCGGTGAGCAGTTCTTC.

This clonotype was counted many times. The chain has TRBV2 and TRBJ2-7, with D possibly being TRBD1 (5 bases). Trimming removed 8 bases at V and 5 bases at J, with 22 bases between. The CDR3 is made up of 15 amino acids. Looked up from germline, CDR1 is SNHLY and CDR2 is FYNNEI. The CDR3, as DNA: TGTGCCAGCTCCCGCCCCAGGGAAACGTCCCACGAGCAGTACTTC. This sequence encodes CASSRPRETSHEQYF.

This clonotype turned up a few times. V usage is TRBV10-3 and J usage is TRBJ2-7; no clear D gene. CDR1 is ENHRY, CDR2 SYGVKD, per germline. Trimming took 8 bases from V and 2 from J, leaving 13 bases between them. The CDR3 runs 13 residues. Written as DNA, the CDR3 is TGTGCCATCCACGGTTCCCTGACCTACGAGCAGTACTTC. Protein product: CAIHGSLTYEQYF.

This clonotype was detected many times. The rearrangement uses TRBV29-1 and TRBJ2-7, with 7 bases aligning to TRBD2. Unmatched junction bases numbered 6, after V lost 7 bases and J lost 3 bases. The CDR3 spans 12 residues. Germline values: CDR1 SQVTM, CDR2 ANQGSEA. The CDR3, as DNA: TGCAGCGCCGAGGCTAGCGGCTACGAGCAGTACTTC. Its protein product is CSAEASGYEQYF.

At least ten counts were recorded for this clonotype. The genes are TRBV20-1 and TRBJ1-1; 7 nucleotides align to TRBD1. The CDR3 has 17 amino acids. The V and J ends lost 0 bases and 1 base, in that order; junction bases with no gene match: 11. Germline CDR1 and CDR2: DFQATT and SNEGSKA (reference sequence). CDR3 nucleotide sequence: TGCAGTGCTAGAGATCTGAGGGGGCGAGGGTCGAACACTGAAGCTTTCTTT. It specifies CSARDLRGRGSNTEAFF.